This is a list of T cell receptor beta chains from one sample in a study of blood T cell repertoires in COVID-19. The table came from immunoSEQ multiplex PCR; TCRdb's copy has only in-frame clones and leaves some out. Among fewer than 700,000 clones listed, roughly 91% were seen once. Input material: peripheral blood. The receptors shown here come from a woman aged 50 to 60 with COVID-19, enrolled during active disease. Each CDR3 is given with its conserved first and last residue. A D gene is named only where the DNA matches it firmly. Not all rows give a size; the values are once, few, many and, for expanded clones, a class.

CDR3 protein: CASSIMAYHQPQHF
CDR3 DNA: TGTGCCAGTAGTATAATGGCATACCATCAGCCCCAGCATTTT
D gene: -
J gene: TRBJ1-5
V gene: TRBV19
clone size: once

CDR3 protein: CSVNRRQGHSGEQYF
CDR3 DNA: TGCAGCGTCAATCGGCGACAGGGGCACTCCGGGGAGCAGTACTTC
D gene: TRBD1
J gene: TRBJ2-7
V gene: TRBV29-1
clone size: -

CDR3 protein: CASSDSAGHNEKLFF
CDR3 DNA: TGTGCCAGCAGTGACTCGGCAGGGCATAATGAAAAACTGTTTTTT
D gene: -
J gene: TRBJ1-4
V gene: TRBV6-4
clone size: few

CDR3 protein: CASSLDQVGEQYF
CDR3 DNA: TGTGCCAGCAGTCTGGATCAGGTGGGCGAGCAGTACTTC
D gene: -
J gene: TRBJ2-7
V gene: TRBV28
clone size: -

CDR3 protein: CASSRGTGSNYGYTF
CDR3 DNA: TGCGCCAGCAGCCGCGGGACAGGGAGTAACTATGGCTACACCTTC
D gene: TRBD1
J gene: TRBJ1-2
V gene: TRBV4-1
clone size: once

CDR3 protein: CASRPGLANTGELFF
CDR3 DNA: TGTGCCAGCAGGCCGGGACTTGCGAACACCGGGGAGCTGTTTTTT
D gene: -
J gene: TRBJ2-2
V gene: TRBV2
clone size: few

CDR3 protein: CASRLTGEANTIYF
CDR3 DNA: TGTGCCAGCAGATTGACAGGGGAGGCGAACACCATATATTTT
D gene: TRBD1
J gene: TRBJ1-3
V gene: TRBV7-9
clone size: -

CDR3 protein: CASSSGRRGNTGELFF
CDR3 DNA: TGTGCCAGCAGTTCCGGTCGGAGAGGGAACACCGGGGAGCTGTTTTTT
D gene: -
J gene: TRBJ2-2
V gene: TRBV5-4
clone size: -

CDR3 protein: CASSVSPPGTEAFF
CDR3 DNA: TGCGCCAGCAGCGTTAGCCCTCCGGGCACTGAAGCTTTCTTT
D gene: -
J gene: TRBJ1-1
V gene: TRBV5-1
clone size: -

CDR3 protein: CASSQSGGAPDTQYF
CDR3 DNA: TGTGCCAGCAGCCAAAGCGGGGGGGCCCCAGATACGCAGTATTTT
D gene: TRBD2
J gene: TRBJ2-3
V gene: TRBV3-1/TRBV3-2
clone size: -

CDR3 protein: CASSNRDANEKLFF
CDR3 DNA: TGTGCCAGCAGCAACAGGGACGCTAATGAAAAACTGTTTTTT
D gene: -
J gene: TRBJ1-4
V gene: TRBV5-4
clone size: once

CDR3 protein: CASSIDAMTGTYGYTF
CDR3 DNA: TGTGCCAGTAGTATAGACGCAATGACAGGAACCTATGGCTACACCTTC
D gene: -
J gene: TRBJ1-2
V gene: TRBV19
clone size: -

CDR3 protein: CASSYNGQVGQYF
CDR3 DNA: TGTGCCAGCAGCTACAACGGACAGGTAGGGCAGTACTTC
D gene: TRBD1
J gene: TRBJ2-7
V gene: TRBV27
clone size: -

CDR3 protein: CASSQADTDTQYF
CDR3 DNA: TGCGCCAGCAGCCAAGCAGACACAGATACGCAGTATTTT
D gene: -
J gene: TRBJ2-3
V gene: TRBV4-1
clone size: -

CDR3 protein: CATSDFSDTNQETQYF
CDR3 DNA: TGTGCCACCAGTGATTTCTCTGACACAAACCAAGAGACCCAGTACTTC
D gene: -
J gene: TRBJ2-5
V gene: TRBV24-1
clone size: -

CDR3 protein: CASSRQPTDTQYF
CDR3 DNA: TGTGCCAGCAGTAGACAGCCCACAGATACGCAGTATTTT
D gene: -
J gene: TRBJ2-3
V gene: TRBV5-6
clone size: -

CDR3 protein: CAIMSGTTSYEQYF
CDR3 DNA: TGTGCCATCATGAGCGGGACTACCTCCTACGAGCAGTACTTC
D gene: TRBD2
J gene: TRBJ2-7
V gene: TRBV10-3
clone size: -

CDR3 protein: CASTADTSNEKLFF
CDR3 DNA: TGTGCCAGTACCGCGGACACCTCTAATGAAAAACTGTTTTTT
D gene: -
J gene: TRBJ1-4
V gene: TRBV19
clone size: -

CDR3 protein: CASSFSYEQYF
CDR3 DNA: TGTGCCAGCAGCTTTTCCTACGAGCAGTACTTC
D gene: -
J gene: TRBJ2-7
V gene: TRBV2
clone size: -

CDR3 protein: CASRSSGGGYNEQFF
CDR3 DNA: TGCGCCAGCCGGTCTAGCGGGGGGGGATACAATGAGCAGTTCTTC
D gene: TRBD2
J gene: TRBJ2-1
V gene: TRBV4-1
clone size: -

CDR3 protein: CSARNTTQYF
CDR3 DNA: TGCAGTGCTAGAAATACAACCCAGTACTTC
D gene: -
J gene: TRBJ2-5
V gene: TRBV20-1
clone size: few

CDR3 protein: CASSSSGYEQYF
CDR3 DNA: TGTGCCAGCAGCTCCTCCGGTTACGAGCAGTACTTC
D gene: -
J gene: TRBJ2-7
V gene: TRBV13
clone size: -

CDR3 protein: CASTIGGANTEAFF
CDR3 DNA: TGTGCCAGCACCATAGGAGGGGCGAACACTGAAGCTTTCTTT
D gene: -
J gene: TRBJ1-1
V gene: TRBV6-5
clone size: -

CDR3 protein: CASSNGAAYGYTF
CDR3 DNA: TGTGCCAGCAGCAATGGGGCGGCCTATGGCTACACCTTC
D gene: -
J gene: TRBJ1-2
V gene: TRBV28
clone size: -

CDR3 protein: CASSQAGASEKLFF
CDR3 DNA: TGTGCCAGCAGCCAGGCGGGCGCGAGTGAAAAACTGTTTTTT
D gene: -
J gene: TRBJ1-4
V gene: TRBV3-1/TRBV3-2
clone size: -

CDR3 protein: CASSLAGGRTGELFF
CDR3 DNA: TGTGCCAGCAGTTTAGCGGGGGGGCGCACCGGGGAGCTGTTTTTT
D gene: TRBD2
J gene: TRBJ2-2
V gene: TRBV28
clone size: -

CDR3 protein: CATSREMVSAEAFF
CDR3 DNA: TGTGCCACCAGCAGAGAAATGGTTAGCGCTGAAGCTTTCTTT
D gene: -
J gene: TRBJ1-1
V gene: TRBV15
clone size: few

CDR3 protein: CASSLVRTGRATPGHEQYF
CDR3 DNA: TGCGCCAGCAGCTTGGTTCGGACAGGGCGAGCCACCCCGGGCCACGAGCAGTACTTC
D gene: TRBD1
J gene: TRBJ2-7
V gene: TRBV5-1
clone size: -

CDR3 protein: CASSYPGGGHPNEQFF
CDR3 DNA: TGTGCCAGCAGCTACCCGGGGGGGGGCCATCCAAATGAGCAGTTCTTC
D gene: TRBD2
J gene: TRBJ2-1
V gene: TRBV7-8
clone size: -

CDR3 protein: CSVATSGGWDEQFF
CDR3 DNA: TGCAGCGTTGCCACTAGCGGGGGCTGGGATGAGCAGTTCTTC
D gene: TRBD2
J gene: TRBJ2-1
V gene: TRBV29-1
clone size: -

CDR3 protein: CAWSVIRGQPQHF
CDR3 DNA: TGTGCCTGGAGTGTAATCCGGGGTCAGCCCCAGCATTTT
D gene: -
J gene: TRBJ1-5
V gene: TRBV30
clone size: -

CDR3 protein: CASSSIQTGFGNTIYF
CDR3 DNA: TGTGCCAGCAGCTCCATACAGACAGGGTTTGGAAACACCATATATTTT
D gene: TRBD1
J gene: TRBJ1-3
V gene: TRBV7-9
clone size: few

CDR3 protein: CASSAGGVGYTF
CDR3 DNA: TGTGCCAGCAGTGCCGGGGGTGTTGGCTACACCTTC
D gene: -
J gene: TRBJ1-2
V gene: TRBV25-1
clone size: -

CDR3 protein: CASRWTGAPYEQYF
CDR3 DNA: TGCGCCAGCAGATGGACAGGAGCGCCTTACGAGCAGTACTTC
D gene: TRBD1
J gene: TRBJ2-7
V gene: TRBV5-1
clone size: -

CDR3 protein: CASSGEGPYEQYF
CDR3 DNA: TGTGCCAGCAGCGGCGAGGGTCCCTACGAGCAGTACTTC
D gene: -
J gene: TRBJ2-7
V gene: TRBV6-5
clone size: -

CDR3 protein: CASSSGPYQPQHF
CDR3 DNA: TGTGCCAGCAGCTCAGGTCCTTATCAGCCCCAGCATTTT
D gene: -
J gene: TRBJ1-5
V gene: TRBV12-3/TRBV12-4
clone size: -

CDR3 protein: CASRMGQFVRSSYNEQFF
CDR3 DNA: TGTGCCAGCAGGATGGGGCAATTTGTCCGGAGCTCCTACAATGAGCAGTTCTTC
D gene: -
J gene: TRBJ2-1
V gene: TRBV27
clone size: -

CDR3 protein: CASSEAPRGKETQYF
CDR3 DNA: TGTGCCAGCAGTGAAGCGCCCCGGGGGAAGGAGACCCAGTACTTC
D gene: -
J gene: TRBJ2-5
V gene: TRBV6-1
clone size: -

CDR3 protein: CASRPGLAGSISYNEQFF
CDR3 DNA: TGTGCCAGCAGACCGGGACTAGCGGGGTCTATCTCCTACAATGAGCAGTTCTTC
D gene: TRBD2
J gene: TRBJ2-1
V gene: TRBV11-2
clone size: -

CDR3 protein: CASSLAAHRAGGNTEAFF
CDR3 DNA: TGTGCCAGCAGCTTAGCCGCACACCGGGCCGGGGGAAACACTGAAGCTTTCTTT
D gene: -
J gene: TRBJ1-1
V gene: TRBV7-9
clone size: -

CDR3 protein: CASSGNRGPNTGELFF
CDR3 DNA: TGCGCCAGCAGTGGTAACAGGGGCCCAAACACCGGGGAGCTGTTTTTT
D gene: TRBD1
J gene: TRBJ2-2
V gene: TRBV10-1
clone size: -

CDR3 protein: CASSMGQGYNSPLHF
CDR3 DNA: TGTGCCAGCAGTATGGGACAGGGGTATAATTCACCCCTCCACTTT
D gene: TRBD1
J gene: TRBJ1-6
V gene: TRBV2
clone size: -

CDR3 protein: CASSSPGRGRYEQYF
CDR3 DNA: TGTGCCAGCAGCTCACCAGGTAGGGGTCGGTACGAGCAGTACTTC
D gene: -
J gene: TRBJ2-7
V gene: TRBV28
clone size: -

CDR3 protein: CASSGRQGYEQYF
CDR3 DNA: TGTGCCAGCAGCGGCCGACAGGGGTACGAGCAGTACTTC
D gene: TRBD1
J gene: TRBJ2-7
V gene: TRBV9
clone size: -

CDR3 protein: CASSPGTAREETQYF
CDR3 DNA: TGTGCCAGCAGCCCCGGGACAGCTAGAGAAGAGACCCAGTACTTC
D gene: TRBD1
J gene: TRBJ2-5
V gene: TRBV11-3
clone size: -

CDR3 protein: CASSPLGGLSNTEAFF
CDR3 DNA: TGTGCCAGCAGCCCCCTCGGGGGACTATCGAACACTGAAGCTTTCTTT
D gene: -
J gene: TRBJ1-1
V gene: TRBV11-2
clone size: -

CDR3 protein: CASSFTGDFSGNTIYF
CDR3 DNA: TGTGCCAGCAGCTTCACAGGGGACTTCTCTGGAAACACCATATATTTT
D gene: TRBD1
J gene: TRBJ1-3
V gene: TRBV11-2
clone size: -